A selection of T cell receptor beta chains follows, all from one sample in a study of blood T cells in healthy people across ages. TCRdb re-called the 5' RACE reads with MiXCR, one entry per CDR3 protein. The top ten hold approximately 12% of the sample, which has about 670,000 distinct CDR3 sequences, roughly half seen once. Sequencing was carried out using blood. These receptors were collected from a woman of 80 years or more in good health. Both conserved end residues are part of each CDR3. Each record gives: clone size, V gene, J gene, D gene, CDR3 protein, CDR3 DNA. D genes are given only for firm matches. Rows may omit the clone size; those that give it use once, few, many or a size class.

many,TRBV18,TRBJ2-3,-,CASSESRDTQYF,TGTGCCAGCTCAGAAAGCAGGGATACGCAGTATTTT
many,TRBV24-1,TRBJ2-1,-,CATSAPGTASYNEQFF,TGTGCCACCAGTGCCCCCGGGACGGCTTCCTACAATGAGCAGTTCTTC
-,TRBV5-1,TRBJ2-2,-,CASSLAALGVGELFF,TGCGCCAGCAGCTTGGCCGCCTTGGGAGTCGGGGAGCTGTTTTTT
-,TRBV12-3/TRBV12-4,TRBJ1-1,-,CASSPRTYTEAFF,TGTGCCAGCAGTCCTCGGACGTACACTGAAGCTTTCTTT
many,TRBV24-1,TRBJ2-5,TRBD1,CATSDFTGGLRETQYF,TGTGCCACCAGTGATTTCACAGGGGGGTTGAGGGAGACCCAGTACTTC
few,TRBV2,TRBJ2-1,TRBD1,CASQGTGGSYNEQFF,TGTGCCAGTCAAGGGACAGGGGGCTCCTACAATGAGCAGTTCTTC
many,TRBV6-5,TRBJ2-1,-,CASSYVARREQFF,TGTGCCAGCAGTTACGTAGCCCGAAGAGAGCAGTTCTTC
many,TRBV28,TRBJ2-3,-,CASSLGWNTYTQYF,TGTGCCAGCAGTTTAGGTTGGAACACATATACGCAGTATTTT
-,TRBV5-1,TRBJ2-4,-,CASSLGGPLTKNIQYF,TGCGCCAGCAGCCTAGGGGGTCCTTTAACCAAAAACATTCAGTACTTC
many,TRBV5-1,TRBJ2-6,-,CASSLVAGANVLTF,TGCGCCAGCAGCCTAGTAGCTGGGGCCAACGTCCTGACTTTC
-,TRBV20-1,TRBJ2-5,TRBD1,CSARRPGGQETQYF,TGCAGTGCTAGACGGCCAGGGGGACAAGAGACCCAGTACTTC
few,TRBV7-3,TRBJ1-1,-,CASSPLGVSTEAFF,TGTGCCAGCAGCCCCCTTGGAGTAAGCACTGAAGCTTTCTTT
-,TRBV11-2,TRBJ1-1,-,CASSPQSSLNTEAFF,TGTGCCAGCAGCCCCCAGTCATCCCTGAACACTGAAGCTTTCTTT
-,TRBV5-5,TRBJ2-1,TRBD2,CASSLAGTSGGPYNEQFF,TGTGCCAGCAGCTTGGCCGGGACTAGCGGGGGGCCCTACAATGAGCAGTTCTTC
many,TRBV27,TRBJ2-7,TRBD2,CASSFSNPGGFLAGHYEQYF,TGTGCCAGCAGTTTCTCCAACCCGGGCGGGTTCCTAGCGGGACACTACGAGCAGTACTTC
-,TRBV6-4,TRBJ2-1,-,CASSDAGIRGNEQFF,TGTGCCAGCAGTGACGCAGGGATTCGTGGGAATGAGCAGTTCTTC
few,TRBV7-9,TRBJ1-4,TRBD1,CAGQEEANEKLFF,TGTGCCGGACAGGAAGAGGCCAATGAAAAACTGTTTTTT
few,TRBV6-1,TRBJ1-4,-,CASNRNNLEKLFF,TGTGCCAGCAACAGGAACAACCTAGAAAAACTGTTTTTT
-,TRBV12-3/TRBV12-4,TRBJ2-7,-,CASSPGFWEQYF,TGTGCCAGCAGTCCAGGGTTCTGGGAGCAGTACTTC
-,TRBV14,TRBJ2-7,-,CASSQTGLPYEQYF,TGTGCCAGCAGCCAAACAGGGCTTCCCTACGAGCAGTACTTC
few,TRBV2,TRBJ1-6,TRBD1,CASMRTGDYNSPLHF,TGTGCCAGCATGCGGACAGGCGACTATAATTCACCCCTCCACTTT
once,TRBV7-2,TRBJ1-5,-,CASSLAVRTQPQHF,TGTGCCAGCAGCTTAGCCGTCAGAACCCAGCCCCAGCATTTT
many,TRBV5-5,TRBJ2-5,TRBD1,CASSLWTGGSQETQYF,TGTGCCAGCAGCTTGTGGACAGGGGGTTCTCAAGAGACCCAGTACTTC
-,TRBV7-8,TRBJ1-5,-,CASSFRAQPQHF,TGTGCCAGCAGCTTCAGGGCGCAGCCCCAGCATTTT
many,TRBV29-1,TRBJ2-7,TRBD1,CSVSLRQGSEQYF,TGCAGCGTCAGCCTGAGACAGGGATCCGAGCAGTACTTC
-,TRBV2,TRBJ2-3,-,CASSEIRTDTQYF,TGTGCCAGCAGTGAAATCCGCACAGATACGCAGTATTTT
-,TRBV4-1,TRBJ1-1,TRBD1,CASSQGGTGGEAFF,TGCGCCAGCAGCCAAGGTGGGACAGGGGGTGAAGCTTTCTTT
few,TRBV10-2,TRBJ2-1,TRBD2,CASRVTSGGNEQFF,TGCGCCAGCAGGGTTACTAGCGGTGGCAATGAGCAGTTCTTC
few,TRBV29-1,TRBJ1-2,-,CSVFGGATAGGYTF,TGCAGCGTTTTTGGAGGGGCTACTGCGGGCGGCTACACCTTC
many,TRBV2,TRBJ2-7,-,CASSDLGESVGEQYF,TGTGCCAGCAGTGATCTCGGGGAATCGGTAGGCGAGCAGTACTTC
many,TRBV12-3/TRBV12-4,TRBJ2-5,-,CASSGMTAETQYF,TGTGCCAGCAGTGGGATGACAGCAGAGACCCAGTACTTC
few,TRBV9,TRBJ2-1,TRBD2,CASSPRTGTSVHEQFF,TGTGCCAGCAGCCCGCGTACCGGGACTAGCGTCCATGAGCAGTTCTTC
-,TRBV7-2,TRBJ2-7,TRBD1,CASSSAGTGWAQYF,TGTGCCAGCAGCTCCGCCGGGACAGGATGGGCCCAGTACTTC
once,TRBV9,TRBJ2-7,-,CASSVGVTSYEQYF,TGTGCCAGCAGCGTAGGGGTCACCTCCTACGAGCAGTACTTC
-,TRBV12-3/TRBV12-4,TRBJ2-5,-,CASTPGLQETQYF,TGTGCCAGCACCCCGGGACTGCAAGAGACCCAGTACTTC
-,TRBV13,TRBJ1-6,TRBD1,CASSRQGLNSPLHF,TGTGCCAGCAGCCGACAGGGTCTGAATTCACCCCTCCACTTT
many,TRBV12-3/TRBV12-4,TRBJ2-5,TRBD1,CASSVQGAGQETQYF,TGTGCCAGCAGCGTTCAGGGGGCGGGGCAAGAGACCCAGTACTTC
-,TRBV7-9,TRBJ2-6,-,CASSLAPGLRTGANVLTF,TGTGCCAGCAGCTTAGCACCGGGGCTAAGGACTGGGGCCAACGTCCTGACTTTC
once,TRBV15,TRBJ1-6,TRBD1,CATSRDTDPGGNSPLHF,TGTGCCACCAGCAGAGACACCGACCCAGGGGGAAATTCACCCCTCCACTTT
-,TRBV21-1,TRBJ2-7,-,CASSKRGQGYEQYF,TGTGCCAGCAGCAAACGGGGACAGGGCTACGAGCAGTACTTC
-,TRBV5-1,TRBJ2-7,-,CASSPGHNTYGQYF,TGCGCCAGCAGCCCGGGACACAATACCTACGGGCAGTACTTC
few,TRBV7-2,TRBJ1-5,-,CASSFRTGDNQPQHF,TGTGCCAGCAGCTTTCGAACAGGAGATAATCAGCCCCAGCATTTT
-,TRBV7-9,TRBJ1-4,-,CASSLVHEKLFF,TGTGCCAGCAGCTTAGTACATGAAAAACTGTTTTTT
many,TRBV25-1,TRBJ2-1,TRBD2,CASSEGWGGEQFF,TGTGCCAGCAGTGAAGGTTGGGGGGGTGAGCAGTTCTTC
few,TRBV5-1,TRBJ1-4,-,CASQESTTNEKLFF,TGCGCCAGCCAGGAGAGTACAACTAATGAAAAACTGTTTTTT
few,TRBV10-3,TRBJ2-1,-,CAISLANEQFF,TGTGCCATCTCCCTAGCGAATGAGCAGTTCTTC
-,TRBV12-3/TRBV12-4,TRBJ2-1,-,CASNERGRHNEQFF,TGTGCCAGCAACGAACGGGGACGACACAATGAGCAGTTCTTC
many,TRBV7-9,TRBJ2-7,-,CASSFPTGEQYF,TGTGCCAGCAGCTTTCCCACAGGGGAGCAGTACTTC
-,TRBV20-1,TRBJ2-5,TRBD2,CSARPATSAQETQYF,TGCAGTGCTCGCCCTGCGACTAGCGCCCAAGAGACCCAGTACTTC
-,TRBV5-1,TRBJ1-4,-,CASSFEYRAGEKLFF,TGCGCCAGCAGCTTTGAGTACAGGGCGGGGGAAAAACTGTTTTTT
-,TRBV2,TRBJ2-4,TRBD1,CASRSRDSKNIQYF,TGTGCCAGCAGATCCAGGGACAGCAAAAACATTCAGTACTTC
few,TRBV7-2,TRBJ2-7,-,CASSLAITGPLYEQYF,TGTGCCAGCAGCTTAGCAATCACAGGGCCTCTGTACGAGCAGTACTTC
many,TRBV6-2/TRBV6-3,TRBJ2-3,-,CASSYSKGNTDTQYF,TGTGCCAGCAGTTACTCGAAGGGCAACACAGATACGCAGTATTTT
-,TRBV7-6,TRBJ2-5,TRBD2,CASSLAPSGGQETQYF,TGTGCCAGCAGCTTAGCGCCTAGCGGGGGCCAAGAGACCCAGTACTTC
-,TRBV28,TRBJ2-7,-,CASSLHSEQYF,TGTGCCAGCAGTTTACACTCCGAGCAGTACTTC
-,TRBV20-1,TRBJ1-1,TRBD1,CSARTQGAAEAFF,TGCAGTGCTAGGACACAGGGGGCGGCTGAAGCTTTCTTT
many,TRBV5-1,TRBJ1-4,-,CASSLAGAGGNEKLFF,TGCGCCAGCAGCTTGGCCGGGGCAGGAGGAAATGAAAAACTGTTTTTT
-,TRBV5-1,TRBJ2-7,-,CASSLSSGVLLYEQYF,TGCGCCAGCAGCTTGTCGAGTGGGGTTCTCCTCTACGAGCAGTACTTC
many,TRBV12-3/TRBV12-4,TRBJ2-1,-,CASSPHNEQFF,TGTGCCAGCAGCCCTCACAATGAGCAGTTCTTC